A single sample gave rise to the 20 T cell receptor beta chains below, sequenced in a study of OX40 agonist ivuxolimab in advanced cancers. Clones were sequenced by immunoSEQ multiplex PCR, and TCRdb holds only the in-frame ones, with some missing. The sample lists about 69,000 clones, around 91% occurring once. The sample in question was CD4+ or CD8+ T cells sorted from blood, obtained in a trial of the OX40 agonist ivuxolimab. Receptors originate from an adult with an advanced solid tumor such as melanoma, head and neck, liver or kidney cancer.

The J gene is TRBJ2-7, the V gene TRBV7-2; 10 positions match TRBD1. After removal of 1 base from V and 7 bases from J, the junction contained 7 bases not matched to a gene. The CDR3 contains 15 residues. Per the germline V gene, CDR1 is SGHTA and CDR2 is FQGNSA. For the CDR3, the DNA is TGTGCCAGCAGCTTAGAGGGGACAGGGGTAGGGGAGCAGTACTTC. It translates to CASSLEGTGVGEQYF.

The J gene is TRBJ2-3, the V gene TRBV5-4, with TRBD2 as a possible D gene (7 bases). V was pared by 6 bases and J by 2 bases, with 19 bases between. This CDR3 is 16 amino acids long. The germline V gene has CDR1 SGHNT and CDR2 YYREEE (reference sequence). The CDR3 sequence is CASTGIRGGNTDTQYF. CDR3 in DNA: TGTGCCAGCACCGGTATTAGGGGGGGGAACACAGATACGCAGTATTTT.

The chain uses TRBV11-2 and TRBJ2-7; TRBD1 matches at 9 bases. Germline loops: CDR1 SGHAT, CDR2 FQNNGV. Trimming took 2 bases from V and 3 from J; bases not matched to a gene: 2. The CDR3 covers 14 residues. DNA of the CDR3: TGTGCCAGCAGCTTATACAGGGGGCTCTACGAGCAGTACTTC. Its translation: CASSLYRGLYEQYF. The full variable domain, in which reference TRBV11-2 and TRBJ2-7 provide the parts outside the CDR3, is EAGVAQSPRYKIIEKRQSVAFWCNPISGHATLYWYQQILGQGPKLLIQFQNNGVVDDSQLPKDRFSAERLKGVDSTLKIQPAKLEDSAVYLCASSLYRGLYEQYFGPGTRLTVT.

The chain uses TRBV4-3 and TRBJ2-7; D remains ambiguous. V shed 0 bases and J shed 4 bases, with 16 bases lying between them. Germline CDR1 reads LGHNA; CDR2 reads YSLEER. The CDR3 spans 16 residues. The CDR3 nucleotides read TGCGCCAGCAGCCAAGATGCCCCGACGACATTATACGAGCAGTACTTC. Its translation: CASSQDAPTTLYEQYF.

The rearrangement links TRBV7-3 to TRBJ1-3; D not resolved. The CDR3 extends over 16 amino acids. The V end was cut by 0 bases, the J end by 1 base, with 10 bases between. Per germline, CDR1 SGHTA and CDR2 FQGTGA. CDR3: CASSLTQGGSGNTIYF. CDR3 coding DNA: TGTGCCAGCAGCTTAACGCAAGGAGGATCTGGAAACACCATATATTTT.

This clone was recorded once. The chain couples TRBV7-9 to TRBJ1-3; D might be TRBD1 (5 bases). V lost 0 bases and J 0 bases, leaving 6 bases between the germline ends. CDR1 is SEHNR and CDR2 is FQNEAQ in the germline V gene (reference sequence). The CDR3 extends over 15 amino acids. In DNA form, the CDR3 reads TGTGCCAGCAGCTTAGCGGGGGGCTCTGGAAACACCATATATTTT. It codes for CASSLAGGSGNTIYF.

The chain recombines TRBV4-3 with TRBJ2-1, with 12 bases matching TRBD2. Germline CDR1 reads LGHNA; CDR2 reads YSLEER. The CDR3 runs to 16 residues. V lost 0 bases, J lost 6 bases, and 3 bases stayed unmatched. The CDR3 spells CASSQETSGGRNEQFF. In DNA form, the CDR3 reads TGCGCCAGCAGCCAAGAGACTAGCGGGGGCCGCAATGAGCAGTTCTTC.

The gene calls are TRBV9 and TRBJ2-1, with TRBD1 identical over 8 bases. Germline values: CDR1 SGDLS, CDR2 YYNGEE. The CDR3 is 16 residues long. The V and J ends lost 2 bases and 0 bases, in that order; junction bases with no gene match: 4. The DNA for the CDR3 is TGTGCCAGCAGCGTTTGGACAGGGAGCTCCTACAATGAGCAGTTCTTC. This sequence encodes CASSVWTGSSYNEQFF.

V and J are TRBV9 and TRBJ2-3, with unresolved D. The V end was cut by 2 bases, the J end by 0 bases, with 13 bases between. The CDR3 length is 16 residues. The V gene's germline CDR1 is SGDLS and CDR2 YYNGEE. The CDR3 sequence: CASSVQEFSSTDTQYF. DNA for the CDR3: TGTGCCAGCAGCGTTCAGGAATTCTCTAGCACAGATACGCAGTATTTT.

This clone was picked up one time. CDR3 nucleotides: TGTGCCACTGTCGACCGGGGCGAGCGGCCCCAGCATTTT. It yields the protein CATVDRGERPQHF. This chain uses TRBV28 with TRBJ1-5, with D perhaps matching TRBD1 (5 bases). V gave up 10 bases and J gave up 9 bases, with 19 bases separating them. CDR1 MDHEN and CDR2 SYDVKM come from the germline V gene. This CDR3 is built from 13 residues.

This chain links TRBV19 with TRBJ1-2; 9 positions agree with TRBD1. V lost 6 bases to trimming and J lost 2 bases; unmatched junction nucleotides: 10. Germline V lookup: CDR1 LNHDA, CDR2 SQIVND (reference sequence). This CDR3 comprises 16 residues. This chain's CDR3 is CASRTHGQGKNYGYTF. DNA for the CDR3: TGTGCCAGTAGGACTCACGGACAGGGGAAAAACTATGGCTACACCTTC.

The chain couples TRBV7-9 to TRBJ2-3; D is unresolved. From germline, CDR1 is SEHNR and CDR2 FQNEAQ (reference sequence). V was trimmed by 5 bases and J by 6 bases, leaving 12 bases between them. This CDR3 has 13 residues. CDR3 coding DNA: TGTGCCAGCAGCCCAGGTTACTCCGATACGCAGTATTTT. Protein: CASSPGYSDTQYF.

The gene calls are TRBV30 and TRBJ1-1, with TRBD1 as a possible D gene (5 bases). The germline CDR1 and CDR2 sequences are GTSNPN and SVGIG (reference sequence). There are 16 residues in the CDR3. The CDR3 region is CVMGDDSLNLNTEAFF. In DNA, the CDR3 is TGTGTCATGGGGGATGACAGCTTGAATTTGAACACTGAAGCTTTCTTT.

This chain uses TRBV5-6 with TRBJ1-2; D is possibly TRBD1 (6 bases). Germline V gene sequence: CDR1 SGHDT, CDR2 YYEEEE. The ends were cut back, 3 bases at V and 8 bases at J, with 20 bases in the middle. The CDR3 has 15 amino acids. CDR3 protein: CASSSVGHLREGYTF. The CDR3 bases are TGTGCCAGCAGCTCGGTGGGACACCTCCGGGAAGGCTACACCTTC.

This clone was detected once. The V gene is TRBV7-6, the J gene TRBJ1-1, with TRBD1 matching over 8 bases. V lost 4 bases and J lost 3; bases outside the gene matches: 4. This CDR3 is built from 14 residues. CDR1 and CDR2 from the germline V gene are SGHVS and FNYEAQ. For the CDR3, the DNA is TGTGCCAGCAGCTCGGACAGGGCCTACACTGAAGCTTTCTTT. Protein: CASSSDRAYTEAFF.

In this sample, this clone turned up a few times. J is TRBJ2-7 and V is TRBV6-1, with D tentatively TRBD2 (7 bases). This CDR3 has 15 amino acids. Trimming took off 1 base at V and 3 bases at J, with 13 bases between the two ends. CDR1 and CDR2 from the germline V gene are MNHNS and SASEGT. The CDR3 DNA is TGTGCCAGCAGTGAAGGAGGGGGGGGAGTCTACGAGCAGTACTTC. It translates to CASSEGGGGVYEQYF.

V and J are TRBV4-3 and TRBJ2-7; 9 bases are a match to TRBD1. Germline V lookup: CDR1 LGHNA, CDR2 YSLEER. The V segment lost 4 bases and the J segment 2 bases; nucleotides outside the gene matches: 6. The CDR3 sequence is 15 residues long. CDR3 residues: CASSPEGTGTYEQYF. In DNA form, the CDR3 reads TGCGCCAGCAGCCCTGAGGGGACAGGGACCTACGAGCAGTACTTC.

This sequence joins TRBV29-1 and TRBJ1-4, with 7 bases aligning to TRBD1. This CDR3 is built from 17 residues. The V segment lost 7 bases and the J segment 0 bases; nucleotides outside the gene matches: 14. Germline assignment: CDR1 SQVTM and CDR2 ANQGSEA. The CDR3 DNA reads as TGCAGCGGGATACTGGGACAGCAAAAGGCAACTAATGAAAAACTGTTTTTT. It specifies CSGILGQQKATNEKLFF.

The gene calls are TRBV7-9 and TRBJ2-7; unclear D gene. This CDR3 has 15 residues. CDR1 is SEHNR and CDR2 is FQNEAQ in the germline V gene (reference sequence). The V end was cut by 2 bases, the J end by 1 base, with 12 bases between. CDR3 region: CASSLYPDGSYEQYF. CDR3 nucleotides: TGTGCCAGCAGCTTATACCCGGACGGATCCTACGAGCAGTACTTC.

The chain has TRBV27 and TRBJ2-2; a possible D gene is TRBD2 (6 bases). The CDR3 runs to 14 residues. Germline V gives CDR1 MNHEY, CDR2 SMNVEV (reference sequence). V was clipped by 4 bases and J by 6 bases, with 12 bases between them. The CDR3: CASSSGLPAGELFF. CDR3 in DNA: TGTGCCAGCAGTTCGGGACTGCCGGCCGGGGAGCTGTTTTTT.